The subject of this entry is one T cell receptor beta chain. The CDR3 sequence is 13 residues long. The V end lost 8 bases, the J end lost 0 bases, and 5 bases lay between the germline ends. CDR1 is MNHEY, CDR2 SMNVEV, per germline (reference sequence). Profiling relied on immunoSEQ multiplex PCR, and the TCRdb table lists in-frame clones only, not all of them. Among about 33,000 clones listed, around 96% were seen once. This record comes from a study of circulating and synovial CD4+ cells in juvenile arthritis. The sequenced sample was CD4+ T cells from blood. This clonotype originated in a human donor with juvenile idiopathic arthritis. The chain carries TRBV27 and TRBJ2-6; unclear D gene. The CDR3 sequence: CASRDSGANVLTF. The CDR3, as DNA: TGTGCCAGCCGCGACTCTGGGGCCAACGTCCTGACTTTC.